This TCR beta chain was recorded in a study of CD8+CD57+ T cells in acquired aplastic anemia. In the study overall: Sorted CD4+ and CD8+ cells yielded around 3.3 ug of DNA on average.

This clonotype appeared many times. Its antigen is still unknown. Study-wide points: Patients and controls shared roughly 28 CD8+ CDR3 sequences, which appeared highly expressed in patients and within their immunodominant clones. In CD8+ cells, Simpson's diversity showed no significant difference between patients and controls.

Using genomic DNA as the template, TCR beta VDJ and CDR3 profiling was carried out. TCRdb reprocessed the reads via MiXCR and lists one record per CDR3 protein. This table has more than 250,000 distinct CDR3 sequences, approximately 56% appearing once. Germline CDR1 reads SGHVS; CDR2 reads FQNEAQ. The V gene lost 5 bases and the J gene lost 3 bases, with 13 bases spanning the gap. This CDR3 is 15 amino acids long. The sequence was collected from a human donor with severe aplastic anemia or a healthy control (not recorded which). Sequenced: sorted CD4+, CD8+, or CD8+CD57+ T cells (not recorded which) from PBMCs. The rearrangement joins TRBV7-8 to TRBJ1-4, with D hard to call. CDR3 coding DNA: TGTGCCAGCAGCCCTAGGGCCAGTGCTAATGAAAAACTGTTTTTT. Its protein is CASSPRASANEKLFF.